This T cell receptor beta chain derives from a study of blood T cells in healthy people across ages. Total RNA, at least 5 micrograms per sample, was extracted from PBMCs. The CDR3 spans 15 residues. CDR1 and CDR2 (germline): MDHEN, SYDVKM. Deletions cut 5 bases from V and 7 bases from J, with 21 bases between. A sample-barcoded 5' primer and a J-beta primer mix were used in a second PCR of roughly 6 to 11 cycles. TCRdb used MiXCR to reprocess the 5' RACE reads, holding one entry per CDR3 protein. This sample carries 600,000 to 650,000 distinct CDR3 sequences, around three fifths of them seen once, and the ten largest clones take around 37%.

The source material was blood. This chain links TRBV28 with TRBJ2-7; tentative D call: TRBD1 (6 bases). The TCR comes from a man in his 60s in good health. The CDR3 DNA reads TGTGCCAGCAGTCGCACTACAGGGTGGTTGGGGGAGCAGTACTTC. This gives the protein CASSRTTGWLGEQYF.